The 21 T cell receptor beta chains below come from one sample, sequenced in a study of cytomegalovirus exposure and HLA in healthy donors. It was with 60 Vbeta and 13 Jbeta primers that the PCR ran. Sequenced by immunoSEQ multiplex PCR; TCRdb stores in-frame clones only, minus some. This table holds roughly 140,000 clones, 70% to 85% found once. The sequenced sample consisted of PBMCs. Source of these receptors: a male donor in good health and CMV-seronegative.

The CDR3 sequence is CATSRGSARTDTQYF. In nucleotides, the CDR3 is TGTGCCACCAGCAGAGGGAGCGCCCGCACAGATACGCAGTATTTT. The chain joins TRBV15 to TRBJ2-3; D remains ambiguous. The CDR3 is 15 residues long. V dropped 1 base and J dropped 1 base, with 9 bases sitting between them. Germline CDR1 LNHNV, CDR2 YYDKDF (reference sequence).

V usage is TRBV18 and J usage is TRBJ1-1, with 7 bases matching TRBD1. The V gene's germline CDR1 is KGHSH and CDR2 LQKENI. The J segment lost 5 bases and the V segment lost 4 bases, leaving 7 bases of the junction unmatched. The CDR3 runs 14 residues. The CDR3 DNA follows: TGTGCCAGCTCACGGGATAGGGGGCGTACTGAAGCTTTCTTT. Encoded protein: CASSRDRGRTEAFF.

J is TRBJ1-2 and V is TRBV11-2; D perhaps matches TRBD1 (5 bases). CDR3 length equals 16 residues. Germline CDR1 reads SGHAT; CDR2 reads FQNNGV. Trimming pared 4 bases from V and 4 bases from J, leaving 19 bases between. CDR3 sequence: CASSSPGGELAYGYTF. CDR3 bases: TGTGCCAGCAGCTCGCCCGGAGGGGAGCTGGCCTATGGCTACACCTTC.

The V and J genes are TRBV27 and TRBJ1-6; D possibly corresponds to TRBD1 (5 bases). V lost 6 bases and J 0 bases, leaving 15 bases between the germline ends. This CDR3 spans 17 amino acids. Germline V gives CDR1 MNHEY, CDR2 SMNVEV (reference sequence). The CDR3 loop is CASRPFGQSSYNSPLHF. The CDR3 coding sequence is TGTGCCAGCAGACCGTTCGGACAAAGCTCCTATAATTCACCCCTCCACTTT.

V gene TRBV19 combines with J gene TRBJ1-5; D might be TRBD1 (5 bases). Between the trimmed V and J ends, which lost 7 bases and 4 bases, there was a span of 17 bases. The V gene's germline CDR1 is LNHDA and CDR2 SQIVND (reference sequence). This CDR3 comprises 15 residues. This chain's CDR3 is CASTPVGGGNQPQHF. The CDR3 DNA is TGTGCCAGTACCCCAGTTGGGGGGGGGAATCAGCCCCAGCATTTT.

The rearrangement joins TRBV30 to TRBJ2-5; 10 positions agree with TRBD2. The germline V gene has CDR1 GTSNPN and CDR2 SVGIG (reference sequence). With 2 bases clipped from V and 5 bases from J, the junction kept 11 bases outside the gene matches. This CDR3 is 16 amino acids long. CDR3 amino acids: CAWSQAGGPGRETQYF. CDR3 DNA: TGTGCCTGGAGTCAAGCGGGAGGGCCGGGGAGGGAGACCCAGTACTTC.

V usage is TRBV30 and J usage is TRBJ2-7; 8 positions match TRBD1. V shed 5 bases, J shed 0 bases, and the junction held 6 bases outside the gene matches. Germline CDR1 is GTSNPN and CDR2 is SVGIG (reference sequence). This CDR3 has 14 amino acids. The DNA for the CDR3 is TGTGCCTGGCAACGGGACAGGAGCTCCTACGAGCAGTACTTC. This gives the protein CAWQRDRSSYEQYF.

This clone was recorded only once. The CDR3 spells CASSLGTSGQNTGELFF. As DNA, the CDR3 is TGCGCCAGCAGCTTGGGGACTAGCGGGCAGAACACCGGGGAGCTGTTTTTT. The V and J genes are TRBV5-1 and TRBJ2-2, with 11 positions matching TRBD2. Germline CDR1 is SGHRS and CDR2 is YFSETQ. The CDR3 contains 17 residues. The junction had 2 bases not matched to a gene; V was cut back by 0 bases and J by 1 base.

The chain uses TRBV6-6 and TRBJ2-5, with a tentative D call TRBD2 (6 bases). Germline CDR1 reads MNHNY; CDR2 reads SVGAGI (reference sequence). Deletions cut 7 bases from V and 11 bases from J, with 23 bases between. This CDR3 is built from 14 residues. CDR3: CASTAGQGGEEQYF. The CDR3 region has the DNA TGTGCCAGCACCGCGGGGCAGGGAGGCGAAGAGCAGTACTTC.

The chain uses TRBV7-9 and TRBJ2-2; a possible D gene is TRBD1 (5 bases). V was trimmed by 1 base and J by 0 bases, leaving 15 bases between them. Per germline, CDR1 SEHNR and CDR2 FQNEAQ (reference sequence). The CDR3 totals 18 residues. The CDR3 DNA follows: TGTGCCAGCAGCTTAGTTTTTATGCAGGGCGCGAACACCGGGGAGCTGTTTTTT. It specifies CASSLVFMQGANTGELFF.

Here the CDR3 reads CASSVAGTHGDEQYF. The CDR3 nucleotides read TGTGCCAGCAGCGTCGCCGGGACACACGGCGACGAGCAGTACTTC. The chain employs TRBV9 and TRBJ2-7; D may be TRBD1 (6 bases). From germline, CDR1 is SGDLS and CDR2 YYNGEE. There are 15 residues in the CDR3. With 2 bases removed from V and 5 bases from J, the gap between germline ends came to 17 bases.

The chain carries TRBV4-3 and TRBJ1-3, with D unresolved. V lost 0 bases, J lost 0 bases, and 12 bases lay in between. CDR3 length: 17 amino acids. Per the germline V gene, CDR1 is LGHNA and CDR2 is YSLEER. In DNA, the CDR3 is TGCGCCAGCAGCCAAGATATGGAGGGTTACTCTGGAAACACCATATATTTT. Protein product: CASSQDMEGYSGNTIYF.

This clone was observed a handful of times. The chain uses TRBV7-2 and TRBJ2-7, with 10 bases lining up with TRBD2. The germline V gene has CDR1 SGHTA and CDR2 FQGNSA. This CDR3 has 14 amino acids. After removal of 5 bases from V and 6 bases from J, the junction contained 7 bases not matched to a gene. CDR3 DNA: TGTGCCAGCAGCGTTCTAGCGGGAGTTAGCGAGCAGTACTTC. As protein: CASSVLAGVSEQYF.

This chain joins TRBV15 and TRBJ1-3; D is undetermined. In germline, CDR1 is LNHNV, CDR2 YYDKDF (reference sequence). This CDR3 has 15 amino acids. Trimming took 1 base from V and 0 from J, leaving 7 bases between them. The CDR3 loop reads CATSRGTYSGNTIYF. The CDR3 DNA reads as TGTGCCACCAGCAGAGGAACTTACTCTGGAAACACCATATATTTT.

The rearrangement joins TRBV6-5 to TRBJ1-1, with 7 bases aligning to TRBD1. The germline gives CDR1 MNHEY, CDR2 SVGAGI. Trimming took 8 bases from V and 1 from J; bases not matched to a gene: 4. The CDR3 runs to 13 residues. CDR3 sequence: CASSGTENTEAFF. CDR3 nucleotide sequence: TGTGCCAGCTCAGGGACAGAGAACACTGAAGCTTTCTTT.

This chain joins TRBV9 and TRBJ2-7, with 10 bases matching TRBD1. Germline V lookup: CDR1 SGDLS, CDR2 YYNGEE. The CDR3 consists of 17 residues. V lost 2 bases, J lost 4 bases, and 12 bases stayed unmatched. The CDR3 loop is CASSVKKGQGTTYEQYF. The CDR3 bases are TGTGCCAGCAGCGTCAAGAAGGGACAGGGGACCACTTACGAGCAGTACTTC.

This chain uses TRBV5-6 with TRBJ2-5; D is unresolved. Germline CDR1 is SGHDT and CDR2 is YYEEEE. This CDR3 has 12 residues. The V end lost 1 base, the J end lost 5 bases, and 6 bases lay between the germline ends. This CDR3 reads CASSLFMETQYF. For the CDR3, the DNA is TGTGCCAGCAGCTTGTTCATGGAGACCCAGTACTTC.

This sequence joins TRBV7-6 and TRBJ2-1, with D perhaps matching TRBD1 (5 bases). Germline V gene sequence: CDR1 SGHVS, CDR2 FNYEAQ. The V and J ends lost 2 bases and 4 bases respectively, with 12 bases between them. This CDR3 is 15 amino acids long. CDR3 protein: CASSLSTDRYNEQFF. CDR3 DNA: TGTGCCAGCAGCTTATCCACAGACAGATACAATGAGCAGTTCTTC.

CDR3 sequence: CASSQGDRTNTEAFF. As DNA, the CDR3 is TGTGCCAGCAGCCAAGGGGACAGGACGAACACTGAAGCTTTCTTT. This rearrangement joins TRBV4-2 to TRBJ1-1; 8 nucleotides match TRBD1. The germline CDR1 and CDR2 sequences are LGHNA and YNFKEQ. V lost 1 base, J lost 1 base, and 2 bases stayed unmatched. This CDR3 has 15 amino acids.

The gene calls are TRBV6-6 and TRBJ1-5; tentative D call: TRBD1 (5 bases). CDR3 length: 16 amino acids. Per germline, CDR1 MNHNY and CDR2 SVGAGI (reference sequence). Deletions cut 4 bases from V and 0 bases from J, with 13 bases between. The CDR3 DNA reads as TGTGCCAGCAGTTCAAAGGGGATTTATAGCAATCAGCCCCAGCATTTT. Its protein product is CASSSKGIYSNQPQHF.

As concerns this clone: Other DNA sequences in the sample encode the same CDR3. The rearrangement links TRBV5-1 to TRBJ1-1, with TRBD1 matching over 9 bases. This CDR3 is built from 15 residues. The V segment lost 3 bases and the J segment 1 base; nucleotides outside the gene matches: 4. The V gene's germline CDR1 is SGHRS and CDR2 YFSETQ. CDR3 protein: CASSWGTGRNTEAFF. CDR3 DNA: TGCGCCAGCAGCTGGGGGACAGGGCGGAACACTGAAGCTTTCTTT. The entire variable domain, with the rest obtained from reference TRBV5-1 and TRBJ1-1, is as follows: KAGVTQTPRYLIKTRGQQVTLSCSPISGHRSVSWYQQTPGQGLQFLFEYFSETQRNKGNFPGRFSGRQFSNSRSEMNVSTLELGDSALYLCASSWGTGRNTEAFFGQGTRLTVV.